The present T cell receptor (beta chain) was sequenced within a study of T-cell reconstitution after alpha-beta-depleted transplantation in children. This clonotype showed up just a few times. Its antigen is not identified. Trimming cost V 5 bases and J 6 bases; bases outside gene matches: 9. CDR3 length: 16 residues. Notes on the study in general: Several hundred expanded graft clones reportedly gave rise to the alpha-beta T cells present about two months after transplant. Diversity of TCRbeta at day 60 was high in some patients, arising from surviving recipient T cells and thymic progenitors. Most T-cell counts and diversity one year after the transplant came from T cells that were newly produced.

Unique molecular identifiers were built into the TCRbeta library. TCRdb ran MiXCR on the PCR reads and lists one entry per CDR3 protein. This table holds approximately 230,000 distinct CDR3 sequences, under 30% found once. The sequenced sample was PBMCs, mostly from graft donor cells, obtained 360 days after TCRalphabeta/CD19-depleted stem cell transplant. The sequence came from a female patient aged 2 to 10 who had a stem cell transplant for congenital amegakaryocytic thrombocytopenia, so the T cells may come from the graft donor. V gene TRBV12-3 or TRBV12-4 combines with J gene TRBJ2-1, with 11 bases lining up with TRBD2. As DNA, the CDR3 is TGTGCCAGCAGTACAATAGCGGGAGGGCCCATCAATGAGCAGTTCTTC. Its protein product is CASSTIAGGPINEQFF.